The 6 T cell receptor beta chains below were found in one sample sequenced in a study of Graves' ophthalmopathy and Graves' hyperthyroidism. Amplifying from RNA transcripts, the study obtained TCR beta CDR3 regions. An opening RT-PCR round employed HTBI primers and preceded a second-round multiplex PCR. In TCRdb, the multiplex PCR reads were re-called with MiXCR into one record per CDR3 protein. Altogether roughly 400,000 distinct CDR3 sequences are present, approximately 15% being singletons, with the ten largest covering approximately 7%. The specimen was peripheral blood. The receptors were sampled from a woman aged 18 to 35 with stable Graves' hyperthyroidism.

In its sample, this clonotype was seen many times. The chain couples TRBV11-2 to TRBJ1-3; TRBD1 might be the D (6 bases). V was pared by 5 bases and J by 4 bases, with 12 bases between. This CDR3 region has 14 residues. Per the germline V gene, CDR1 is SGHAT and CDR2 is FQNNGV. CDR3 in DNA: TGTGCCAGCAGCCCAGGGGATCAGGGAAACACCATATATTTT. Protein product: CASSPGDQGNTIYF.

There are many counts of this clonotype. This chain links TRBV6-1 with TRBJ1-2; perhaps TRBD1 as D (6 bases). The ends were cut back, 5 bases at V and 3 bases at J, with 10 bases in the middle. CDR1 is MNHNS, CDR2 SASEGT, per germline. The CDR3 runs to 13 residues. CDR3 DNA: TGTGCCAGCAGTCCGGACAGAGACTATGGCTACACCTTC. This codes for CASSPDRDYGYTF.

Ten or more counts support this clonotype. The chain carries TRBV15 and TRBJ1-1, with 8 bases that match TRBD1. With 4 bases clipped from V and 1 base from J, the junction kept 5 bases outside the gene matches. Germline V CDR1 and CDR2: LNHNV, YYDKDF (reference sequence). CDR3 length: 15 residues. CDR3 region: CATSTGGLSNTEAFF. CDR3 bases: TGTGCCACCAGCACAGGGGGCTTATCGAACACTGAAGCTTTCTTT.

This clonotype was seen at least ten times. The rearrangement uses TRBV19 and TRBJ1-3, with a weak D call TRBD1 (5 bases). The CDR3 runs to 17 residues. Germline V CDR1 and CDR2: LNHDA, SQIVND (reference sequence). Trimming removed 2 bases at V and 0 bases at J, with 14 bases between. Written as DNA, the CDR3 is TGTGCCAGTAGTATACCCCCACAGGCCTACTCTGGAAACACCATATATTTT. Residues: CASSIPPQAYSGNTIYF.

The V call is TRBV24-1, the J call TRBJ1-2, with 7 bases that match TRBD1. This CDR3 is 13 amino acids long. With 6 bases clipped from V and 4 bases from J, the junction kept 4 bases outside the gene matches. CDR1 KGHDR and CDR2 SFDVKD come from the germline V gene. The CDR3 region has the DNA TGTGCCACCAGTCTACAGGGGACCTATGGCTACACCTTC. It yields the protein CATSLQGTYGYTF.

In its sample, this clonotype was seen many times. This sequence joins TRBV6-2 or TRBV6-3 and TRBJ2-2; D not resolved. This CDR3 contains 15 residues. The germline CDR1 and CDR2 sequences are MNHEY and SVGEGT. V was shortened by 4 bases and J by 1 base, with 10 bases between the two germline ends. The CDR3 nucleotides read TGTGCCAGCAGTTTTCCTCGACGGAACACCGGGGAGCTGTTTTTT. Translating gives CASSFPRRNTGELFF.